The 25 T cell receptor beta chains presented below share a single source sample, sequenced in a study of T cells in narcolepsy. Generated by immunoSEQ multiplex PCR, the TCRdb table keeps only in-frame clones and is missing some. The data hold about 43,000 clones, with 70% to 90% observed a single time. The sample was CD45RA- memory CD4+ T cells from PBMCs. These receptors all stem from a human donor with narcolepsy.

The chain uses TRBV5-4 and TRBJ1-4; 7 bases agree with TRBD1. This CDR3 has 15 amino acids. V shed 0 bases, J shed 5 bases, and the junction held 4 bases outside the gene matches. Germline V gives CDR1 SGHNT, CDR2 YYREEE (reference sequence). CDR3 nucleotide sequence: TGTGCCAGCAGCTTGGAGACAGGGAGGAATGAAAAACTGTTTTTT. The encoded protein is CASSLETGRNEKLFF. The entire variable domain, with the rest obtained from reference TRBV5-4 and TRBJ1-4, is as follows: ETGVTQSPTHLIKTRGQQVTLRCSSQSGHNTVSWYQQALGQGPQFIFQYYREEENGRGNFPPRFSGLQFPNYSSELNVNALELDDSALYLCASSLETGRNEKLFFGSGTQLSVL.

Written as DNA, the CDR3 is TGTGCCAGCAGGGATGGGACAGGCTTCTGGCAGTACTTC. This encodes CASRDGTGFWQYF. The chain links TRBV6-1 to TRBJ2-5, with TRBD1 matching 8 bases. CDR3 length: 13 amino acids. The germline V gene has CDR1 MNHNS and CDR2 SASEGT. Trimming removed 6 bases from V and 11 bases from J; junction bases left unmatched: 11.

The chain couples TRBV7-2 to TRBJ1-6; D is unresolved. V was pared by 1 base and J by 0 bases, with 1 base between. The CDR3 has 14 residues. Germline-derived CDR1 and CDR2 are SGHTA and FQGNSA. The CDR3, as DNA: TGTGCCAGCAGCTTAGGCTCCTATAATTCACCCCTCCACTTT. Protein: CASSLGSYNSPLHF.

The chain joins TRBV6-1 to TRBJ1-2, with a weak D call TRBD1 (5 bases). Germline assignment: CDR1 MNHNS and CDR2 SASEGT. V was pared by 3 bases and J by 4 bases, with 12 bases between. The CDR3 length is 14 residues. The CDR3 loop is CASSDQARVYGYTF. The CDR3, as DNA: TGTGCCAGCAGTGACCAGGCCAGGGTCTATGGCTACACCTTC.

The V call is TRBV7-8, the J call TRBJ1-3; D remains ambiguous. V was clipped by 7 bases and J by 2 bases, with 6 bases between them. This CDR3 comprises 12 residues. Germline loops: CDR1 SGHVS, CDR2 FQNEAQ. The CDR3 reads CASMETGNTIYF. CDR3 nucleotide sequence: TGTGCCAGCATGGAAACTGGAAACACCATATATTTT.

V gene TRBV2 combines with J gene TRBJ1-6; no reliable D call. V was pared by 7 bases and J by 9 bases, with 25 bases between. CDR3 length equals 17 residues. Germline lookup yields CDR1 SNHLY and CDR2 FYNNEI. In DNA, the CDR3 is TGTGCCAGCATCCGAGAACCGCGACTGGGTGGACGTTCACCCCTCCACTTT. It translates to CASIREPRLGGRSPLHF. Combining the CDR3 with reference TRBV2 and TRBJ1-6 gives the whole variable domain EPEVTQTPSHQVTQMGQEVILRCVPISNHLYFYWYRQILGQKVEFLVSFYNNEISEKSEIFDDQFSVERPDGSNFTLKIRSTKLEDSAMYFCASIREPRLGGRSPLHFGNGTRLTVT.

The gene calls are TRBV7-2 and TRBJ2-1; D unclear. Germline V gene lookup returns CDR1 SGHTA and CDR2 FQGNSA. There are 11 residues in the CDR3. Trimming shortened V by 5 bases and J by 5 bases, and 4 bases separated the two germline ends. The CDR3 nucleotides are TGTGCCAGCAGCCCCCACAATGAGCAGTTCTTC. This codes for CASSPHNEQFF.

Here the CDR3 DNA reads TGTGCCAGCAGTGAATTGGACCGACGGGCGGTCGAGCAGTACTTC. Its protein is CASSELDRRAVEQYF. V usage is TRBV2 and J usage is TRBJ2-7; D is undetermined. The V and J ends lost 2 bases and 6 bases respectively, with 17 bases between them. Germline V gene sequence: CDR1 SNHLY, CDR2 FYNNEI. The CDR3 extends over 15 amino acids.

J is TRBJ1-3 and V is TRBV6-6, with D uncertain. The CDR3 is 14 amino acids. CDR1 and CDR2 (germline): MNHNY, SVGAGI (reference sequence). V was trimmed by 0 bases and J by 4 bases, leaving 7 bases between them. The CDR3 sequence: CASSYSEAGNTIYF. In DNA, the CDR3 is TGTGCCAGCAGTTACTCGGAAGCCGGAAACACCATATATTTT.

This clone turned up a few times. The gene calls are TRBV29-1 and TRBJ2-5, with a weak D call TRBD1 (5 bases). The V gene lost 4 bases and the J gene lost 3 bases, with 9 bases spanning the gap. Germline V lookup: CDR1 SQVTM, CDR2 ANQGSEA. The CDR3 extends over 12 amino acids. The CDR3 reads CSVGGREETQYF. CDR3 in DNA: TGCAGCGTTGGGGGCAGGGAAGAGACCCAGTACTTC.

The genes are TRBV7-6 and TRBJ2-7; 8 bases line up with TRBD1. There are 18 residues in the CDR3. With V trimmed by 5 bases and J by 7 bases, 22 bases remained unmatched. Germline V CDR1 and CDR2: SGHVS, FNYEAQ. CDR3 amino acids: CASSPQAHSGTGLGEQYF. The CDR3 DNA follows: TGTGCCAGCAGCCCCCAGGCCCACTCCGGGACAGGACTTGGTGAGCAGTACTTC.

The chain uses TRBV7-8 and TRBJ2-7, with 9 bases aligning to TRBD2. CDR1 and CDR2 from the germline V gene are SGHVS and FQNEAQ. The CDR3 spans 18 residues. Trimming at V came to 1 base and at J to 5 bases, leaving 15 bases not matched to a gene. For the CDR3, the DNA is TGTGCCAGCAGCTTAGGGCCCGGCCGCGTAGCGGGGGCGGACGAGCAGTACTTC. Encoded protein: CASSLGPGRVAGADEQYF.

The chain's CDR3 is CASSRQGGRGNSPLHF. CDR3 in DNA: TGTGCCAGCAGCAGACAGGGGGGTCGTGGAAATTCACCCCTCCACTTT. The V gene is TRBV2, the J gene TRBJ1-6; 9 bases fit TRBD1. With V trimmed by 6 bases and J by 7 bases, 10 bases remained unmatched. CDR3 length: 16 residues. Germline V gene sequence: CDR1 SNHLY, CDR2 FYNNEI.

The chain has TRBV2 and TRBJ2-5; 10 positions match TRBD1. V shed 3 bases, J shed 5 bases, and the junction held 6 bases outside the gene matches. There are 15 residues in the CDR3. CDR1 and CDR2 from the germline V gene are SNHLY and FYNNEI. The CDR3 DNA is TGTGCCAGCAGTGACGGACAGGGGGTTTGGGAGACCCAGTACTTC. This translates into CASSDGQGVWETQYF.

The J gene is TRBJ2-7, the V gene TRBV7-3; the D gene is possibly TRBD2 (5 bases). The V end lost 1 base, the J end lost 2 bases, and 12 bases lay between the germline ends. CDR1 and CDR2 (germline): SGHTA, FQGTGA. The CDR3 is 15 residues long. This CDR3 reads CASSLNPGSPYEQYF. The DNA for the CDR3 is TGTGCCAGCAGCTTAAACCCGGGATCCCCCTACGAGCAGTACTTC.

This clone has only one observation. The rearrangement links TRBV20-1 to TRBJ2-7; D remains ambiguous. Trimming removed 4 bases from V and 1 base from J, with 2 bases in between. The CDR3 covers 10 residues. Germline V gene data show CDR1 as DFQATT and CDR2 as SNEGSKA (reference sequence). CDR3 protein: CSAKSYEQYF. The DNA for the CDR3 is TGCAGTGCTAAGTCCTACGAGCAGTACTTC.

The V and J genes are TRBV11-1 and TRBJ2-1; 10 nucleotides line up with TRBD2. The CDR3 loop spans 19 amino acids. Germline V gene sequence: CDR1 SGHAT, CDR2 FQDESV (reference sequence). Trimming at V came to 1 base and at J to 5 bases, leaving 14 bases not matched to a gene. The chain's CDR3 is CASSLENGALAGDHNEQFF. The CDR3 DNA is TGTGCCAGCAGCTTAGAAAACGGTGCTCTAGCGGGAGATCACAATGAGCAGTTCTTC.

The CDR3 here is CASSDQGANTIYF. The CDR3 nucleotides read TGTGCCAGTAGCGATCAGGGGGCAAACACCATATATTTT. The chain is built from TRBV19 and TRBJ1-3, with 8 bases that match TRBD1. The germline CDR1 and CDR2 sequences are LNHDA and SQIVND (reference sequence). This CDR3 comprises 13 residues. The ends lost 6 bases at V and 6 bases at J; junction bases unmatched: 4.

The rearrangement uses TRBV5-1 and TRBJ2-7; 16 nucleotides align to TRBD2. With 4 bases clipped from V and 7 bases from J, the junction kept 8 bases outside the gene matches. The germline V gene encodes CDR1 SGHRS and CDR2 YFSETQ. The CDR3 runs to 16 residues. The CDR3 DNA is TGCGCCAGCAGCCCGGGACTAGCGGGAGGGCCGGAGGAGCAGTACTTC. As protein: CASSPGLAGGPEEQYF.

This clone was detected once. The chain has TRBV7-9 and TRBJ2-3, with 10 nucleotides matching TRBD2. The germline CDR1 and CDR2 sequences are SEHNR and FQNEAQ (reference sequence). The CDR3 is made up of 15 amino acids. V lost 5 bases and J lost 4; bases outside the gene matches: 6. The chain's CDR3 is CASSGLAGESDTQYF. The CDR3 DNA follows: TGTGCCAGCAGCGGGCTAGCGGGAGAATCAGATACGCAGTATTTT.

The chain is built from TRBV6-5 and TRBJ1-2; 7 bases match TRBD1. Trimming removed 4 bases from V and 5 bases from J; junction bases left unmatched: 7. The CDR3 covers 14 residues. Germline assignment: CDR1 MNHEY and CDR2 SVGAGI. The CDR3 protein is CASSFKGAGYGYTF. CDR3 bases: TGTGCCAGCAGTTTCAAGGGGGCGGGATATGGCTACACCTTC.

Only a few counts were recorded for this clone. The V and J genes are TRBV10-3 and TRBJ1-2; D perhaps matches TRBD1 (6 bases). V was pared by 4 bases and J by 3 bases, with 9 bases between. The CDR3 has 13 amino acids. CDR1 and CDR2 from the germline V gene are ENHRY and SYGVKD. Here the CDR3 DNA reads TGTGCCATCAGTGCAGGGGAGGACTATGGCTACACCTTC. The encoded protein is CAISAGEDYGYTF.

The CDR3, as DNA: TGTGCCATCAGTGGAAAGAGAGATCAGCCCCAGCATTTT. This gives the protein CAISGKRDQPQHF. The J gene is TRBJ1-5, the V gene TRBV10-3; D is unclear. V was shortened by 4 bases and J by 5 bases, with 9 bases between the two germline ends. The CDR3 runs to 13 residues. Looked up from germline, CDR1 is ENHRY and CDR2 is SYGVKD.

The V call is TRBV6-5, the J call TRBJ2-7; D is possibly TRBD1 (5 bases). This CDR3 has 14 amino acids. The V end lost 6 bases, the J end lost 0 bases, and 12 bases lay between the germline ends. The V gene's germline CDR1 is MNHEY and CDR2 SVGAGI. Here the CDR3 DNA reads TGTGCCAGCAGAACACAGGAGAGCTCCTACGAGCAGTACTTC. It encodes CASRTQESSYEQYF.

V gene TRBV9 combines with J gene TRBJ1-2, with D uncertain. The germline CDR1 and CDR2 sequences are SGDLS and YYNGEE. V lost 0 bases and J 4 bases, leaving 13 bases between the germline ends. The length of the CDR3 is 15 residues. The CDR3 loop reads CASSVGLGQAYGYTF. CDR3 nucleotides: TGTGCCAGCAGCGTAGGACTCGGGCAGGCCTATGGCTACACCTTC.